This is a list of T cell receptor beta chains from one sample in a study of blood T cells in healthy people across ages. TCRdb redid the calling of the 5' RACE reads with MiXCR, one entry per CDR3 protein. Of some 640,000 distinct CDR3 sequences listed, around half are singletons. Sequenced sample: blood. All receptors come from a woman aged 55 to 70 in good health. Each CDR3 is given with its conserved first and last residue. The D gene is left open where the match is weak. Where a row states a size, it is once, few, many or the class of an expanded clone; other rows omit it.

v_call,d_call,j_call,clone_size,cdr3_nt,cdr3_aa
TRBV29-1,.,TRBJ2-1,few,TGCAGCGTGGGGGGTCGGCTAGCCGCCTCATCTAGCTCCTACAATGAGCAGTTCTTC,CSVGGRLAASSSSYNEQFF
TRBV7-2,.,TRBJ2-4,.,TGTGCCAGCAGCTCCCCGGCTCCTTTTCAGTACTTC,CASSSPAPFQYF
TRBV20-1,TRBD2,TRBJ2-1,few,TGCAGTGCTAGCCGTAGCGGGAGAGGGTACAATGAGCAGTTCTTC,CSASRSGRGYNEQFF
TRBV28,TRBD1,TRBJ1-4,.,TGTGCCAGCCTTGACAGGGCGGGCGAAAAACTGTTTTTT,CASLDRAGEKLFF
TRBV9,TRBD2,TRBJ2-5,.,TGTGCCAGCAGCGTTAGCGGGAGGGACCAAGAGACCCAGTACTTC,CASSVSGRDQETQYF
TRBV12-3/TRBV12-4,.,TRBJ1-1,.,TGTGCCATCCACAGAGCACTAAACACTGAAGCTTTCTTT,CAIHRALNTEAFF
TRBV10-3,TRBD2,TRBJ2-5,.,TGTGCCATCAGTGATCTAGCGGGAGGGGATGAGCAGTACTTC,CAISDLAGGDEQYF
TRBV6-1,.,TRBJ2-7,few,TGTGCCAGCGGACGGACGCCTAGCTCCACTGACTACGAGCAGTACTTC,CASGRTPSSTDYEQYF
TRBV6-1,.,TRBJ2-7,many,TGTGCCACCAGGTCCGGGACCTCCTACGAGCAGTACTTC,CATRSGTSYEQYF
TRBV5-1,.,TRBJ2-2,few,TGCGCCAGCAGCTTGGCCGGTCTCAGGACCGGGGAGCTGTTTTTT,CASSLAGLRTGELFF
TRBV29-1,.,TRBJ2-1,once,TGCAGCTGCTGCGCGATTCTGAACAATGAGCAGTTCTTC,CSCCAILNNEQFF
TRBV28,.,TRBJ2-7,.,TGTGCCAGCAGTCCCAGTGACACACGAGGTTACGAGCAGTACTTC,CASSPSDTRGYEQYF
TRBV7-3,TRBD2,TRBJ2-7,few,TGTGCCAGCAGCCCTCGAGCGGGGGTCCTCGGCGAGCAGTACTTC,CASSPRAGVLGEQYF